Presented here are 31 T cell receptor beta chains from one specimen sequenced in a study of shared clonotypes between healthy human individuals. Sequencing used immunoSEQ multiplex PCR; TCRdb keeps in-frame clones, though not all of them. The data show approximately 2.5 million clones, over 85% seen once. Specimen: naive CD4+ T cells from PBMCs. The subset was: CD45RA+ positively selected. These receptors were collected from a man aged 18 to 35 in good health. Some clones in this sample may be carry-over from other donors' samples.

This clone was picked up one time. The chain combines TRBV9 with TRBJ2-5, with unresolved D. The germline V gene has CDR1 SGDLS and CDR2 YYNGEE. CDR3 length: 13 residues. Trimming pared 0 bases from V and 6 bases from J, leaving 9 bases between. In DNA, the CDR3 is TGTGCCAGCAGCGTAGAAGGTCAGCAGACCCAGTACTTC. Its protein product is CASSVEGQQTQYF.

V usage is TRBV29-1 and J usage is TRBJ2-2, with TRBD2 identical over 8 bases. CDR1 is SQVTM and CDR2 is ANQGSEA in the germline V gene. Trimming at V came to 5 bases and at J to 4 bases, leaving 6 bases not matched to a gene. The CDR3 runs to 14 residues. CDR3 bases: TGCAGCGTTCCTGGTCTAGCGGGCACCGGGGAGCTGTTTTTT. It codes for CSVPGLAGTGELFF.

The chain has TRBV1 and TRBJ2-7; TRBD1 reflects the table's D call only, with no check against the DNA. TRBV1 is an annotated pseudogene. This CDR3 comprises 14 residues. The CDR3 here is CTSSQGQGGDEQYF. The DNA for the CDR3 is TGCACCAGCAGCCAAGGACAGGGGGGAGACGAGCAGTACTTC.

The chain links TRBV5-1 to TRBJ2-1; 11 bases agree with TRBD2. V lost 7 bases to trimming and J lost 2 bases; unmatched junction nucleotides: 8. The CDR3 spans 16 residues. CDR1 SGHRS and CDR2 YFSETQ come from the germline V gene. The CDR3 protein is CASEDLSGRAYNEQFF. CDR3 sequence (DNA): TGCGCCAGCGAGGACCTTAGCGGGAGGGCCTACAATGAGCAGTTCTTC.

Notes on this clone: The sample carries other DNA sequences with the same CDR3. This chain joins TRBV7-2 and TRBJ2-3; TRBD1 matches at 10 bases. CDR3 size: 14 residues. CDR1 and CDR2 from the germline V gene are SGHTA and FQGNSA. Trimming removed 3 bases from V and 4 bases from J; junction bases left unmatched: 1. The CDR3 DNA sequence: TGTGCCAGCAGCTTGGACAGGGGGGCAGATACGCAGTATTTT. As protein: CASSLDRGADTQYF.

This chain links TRBV7-3 with TRBJ2-4; no firm D call. The CDR3 has 14 amino acids. Germline CDR1 reads SGHTA; CDR2 reads FQGTGA. Trimming removed 7 bases at V and 0 bases at J, with 10 bases between. CDR3 bases: TGTGCCAGCACCTCAACCATAGCCAAAAACATTCAGTACTTC. Translation: CASTSTIAKNIQYF.

V usage is TRBV27 and J usage is TRBJ1-4; 8 positions match TRBD1. Losses at the gene ends were 7 bases for V and 8 bases for J; bases not matched to a gene: 6. The length of the CDR3 is 13 residues. Per the germline V gene, CDR1 is MNHEY and CDR2 is SMNVEV (reference sequence). The CDR3 here is CASIGQGGEKLFF. The CDR3, as DNA: TGTGCCAGCATAGGACAGGGTGGCGAAAAACTGTTTTTT.

The chain couples TRBV11-2 to TRBJ2-3, with 13 bases fitting TRBD2. Unmatched junction bases numbered 5, after V lost 5 bases and J lost 3 bases. This CDR3 has 16 residues. The V gene's germline CDR1 is SGHAT and CDR2 FQNNGV. CDR3 residues: CASSTGLAGVTDTQYF. CDR3 sequence (DNA): TGTGCCAGCAGCACCGGACTAGCGGGAGTGACAGATACGCAGTATTTT.

This clone was seen only once. V is TRBV2 and J is TRBJ2-7; D may match TRBD1 or TRBD2 (6 bases each). CDR3 length: 11 amino acids. Trimming shortened V by 6 bases and J by 9 bases, and 12 bases separated the two germline ends. Germline lookup yields CDR1 SNHLY and CDR2 FYNNEI. The CDR3 loop reads CASRKEGGQYF. The CDR3 nucleotides read TGTGCCAGCAGGAAGGAGGGGGGGCAGTACTTC.

The chain carries TRBV7-8 and TRBJ2-5, with 11 bases identical to TRBD2. Germline V lookup: CDR1 SGHVS, CDR2 FQNEAQ. The J segment lost 5 bases and the V segment lost 5 bases, leaving 16 bases of the junction unmatched. The CDR3 has 18 amino acids. DNA of the CDR3: TGTGCCAGCAGCCCCCAATGGCTAGCGGGAGGTCACCGGGAGACCCAGTACTTC. Amino acid sequence: CASSPQWLAGGHRETQYF.

The chain couples TRBV19 to TRBJ1-4, with TRBD1 as a possible D gene (6 bases). V dropped 4 bases and J dropped 2 bases, with 11 bases sitting between them. This CDR3 region has 15 residues. CDR1 and CDR2 from the germline V gene are LNHDA and SQIVND (reference sequence). The CDR3 sequence is CASSRTGMTNEKLFF. For the CDR3, the DNA is TGTGCCAGTAGTAGAACAGGGATGACTAATGAAAAACTGTTTTTT.

The gene calls are TRBV4-2 and TRBJ2-5, with a weak D call TRBD2 (6 bases). The length of the CDR3 is 16 residues. CDR1 and CDR2 from the germline V gene are LGHNA and YNFKEQ. Trimming took off 1 base at V and 4 bases at J, with 16 bases between the two ends. DNA of the CDR3: TGTGCCAGCAGCCAAGGAATAGCCGGGGGAGGAGAGACCCAGTACTTC. It encodes CASSQGIAGGGETQYF.

The gene calls are TRBV14 and TRBJ2-1; a possible D gene is TRBD1 (5 bases). Between the trimmed V and J ends, which lost 1 base and 13 bases, there was a span of 11 bases. Germline loops: CDR1 SGHDN, CDR2 FVKESK. The CDR3 is 12 residues long. The CDR3 nucleotides are TGTGCCAGCAGCCAAGCCAGACAGTTACAGTTCTTC. This sequence encodes CASSQARQLQFF.

The rearrangement links TRBV28 to TRBJ1-2; D is ambiguous. V gave up 2 bases and J gave up 2 bases, with 12 bases separating them. Germline values: CDR1 MDHEN, CDR2 SYDVKM. The CDR3 consists of 15 residues. In nucleotides, the CDR3 is TGTGCCAGCAGTTTACTTTTTACGTTCAACTATGGCTACACCTTC. It yields the protein CASSLLFTFNYGYTF.

The chain uses TRBV19 and TRBJ2-5, with D tentatively TRBD1 or TRBD2 (7 bases each). The CDR3 consists of 15 residues. V gave up 4 bases and J gave up 4 bases, with 16 bases separating them. Germline V gene lookup returns CDR1 LNHDA and CDR2 SQIVND (reference sequence). The CDR3 spells CASSKGGRDRETQYF. DNA of the CDR3: TGTGCCAGTAGTAAGGGAGGGAGGGACAGAGAGACCCAGTACTTC.

This rearrangement joins TRBV15 to TRBJ2-3, with TRBD2 matching 10 bases. The CDR3 has 18 residues. J was trimmed by 0 bases and V by 0 bases; bases with no gene match: 6. Germline CDR1 reads LNHNV; CDR2 reads YYDKDF (reference sequence). The CDR3 nucleotides are TGTGCCACCAGCAGAGACATGACTAGCGGGTCTAGCACAGATACGCAGTATTTT. This translates into CATSRDMTSGSSTDTQYF.

With regard to this clone: The same CDR3 can be traced to other DNA sequences in this sample. J is TRBJ2-1 and V is TRBV7-3, with TRBD1 identical over 7 bases. The CDR3 contains 14 residues. Germline V gene data show CDR1 as SGHTA and CDR2 as FQGTGA. V shed 4 bases, J shed 1 base, and the junction held 1 base outside the gene matches. CDR3 loop: CASSSTGSYNEQFF. The CDR3 bases are TGTGCCAGCAGCTCGACAGGGTCCTACAATGAGCAGTTCTTC.

The V call is TRBV4-1, the J call TRBJ2-1; 8 positions match TRBD2. V was pared by 1 base and J by 3 bases, with 5 bases of the junction left unmatched. CDR3 length: 16 amino acids. CDR1 is MGHRA, CDR2 YSYEKL, per germline. DNA for the CDR3: TGCGCCAGCAGCCAAGGCCCGGCGGGAGGCTACAATGAGCAGTTCTTC. It specifies CASSQGPAGGYNEQFF.

This clone showed up just once. This chain uses TRBV5-5 with TRBJ1-5, with 9 bases fitting TRBD1. V gave up 5 bases and J gave up 6 bases; unmatched junction bases: 6. The germline gives CDR1 SGHKS, CDR2 YYEKEE (reference sequence). This CDR3 comprises 14 residues. The CDR3 nucleotides are TGTGCCAGCAGTTATACAGGGGGCAGTCAGCCCCAGCATTTT. Its translation is CASSYTGGSQPQHF.

The table lists this clone with a count of one. The genes are TRBV4-1 and TRBJ1-4; D is unclear. From germline, CDR1 is MGHRA and CDR2 YSYEKL. The CDR3 totals 15 residues. Trimming took off 2 bases at V and 1 base at J, with 8 bases between the two ends. The CDR3 loop reads CASSQSLLTNEKLFF. The CDR3 DNA follows: TGCGCCAGCAGCCAATCTCTATTAACTAATGAAAAACTGTTTTTT.

J is TRBJ1-5 and V is TRBV2; D gene ambiguous. The CDR3 consists of 16 residues. CDR1 SNHLY and CDR2 FYNNEI come from the germline V gene. Trimming shortened V by 1 base and J by 7 bases, and 17 bases separated the two germline ends. CDR3 in amino acids: CASSEDPGGYGQPQHF. In DNA, the CDR3 is TGTGCCAGCAGTGAAGACCCCGGCGGGTACGGACAGCCCCAGCATTTT.

The gene calls are TRBV28 and TRBJ2-7; possibly TRBD1 or TRBD2 for D (5 bases each). CDR1 and CDR2 from the germline V gene are MDHEN and SYDVKM. The CDR3 runs to 13 residues. V was clipped by 6 bases and J by 1 base, with 10 bases between them. For the CDR3, the DNA is TGTGCCAGCAGCACGGGACCATCCTACGAGCAGTACTTC. Protein: CASSTGPSYEQYF.

About this clone: One junction end disagrees with the germline gene, perhaps due to a read error. The V and J genes are TRBV7-2 and TRBJ1-1, with a possible D match to TRBD1 (5 bases). Germline CDR1 SGHTA, CDR2 FQGNSA. This CDR3 has 13 amino acids. This CDR3 reads CASSFRSGTEASF. The DNA of the CDR3 is TGTGCCAGCAGCTTTAGGTCGGGGACTGAAGCTTCCTTT. Variable domain in full (rest from reference TRBV7-2 and TRBJ1-1): GAGVSQSPSNKVTEKGKDVELRCDPISGHTALYWYRQSLGQGLEFLIYFQGNSAPDKSGLPSDRFSAERTGGSVSTLTIQRTQQEDSAVYLCASSFRSGTEASFGQGTRLTVV.

Comment on this clone: Other DNA sequences of this sample code for an identical CDR3. This chain joins TRBV5-1 and TRBJ1-5; unclear D gene. CDR3 length: 14 residues. CDR1 SGHRS and CDR2 YFSETQ come from the germline V gene. Trimming took 0 bases from V and 2 from J, leaving 6 bases between them. CDR3 protein: CASSLGPRNQPQHF. As DNA, the CDR3 is TGCGCCAGCAGCTTGGGACCTCGCAATCAGCCCCAGCATTTT.

The chain uses TRBV28 and TRBJ2-5; tentatively, D is TRBD2 (5 bases). Trimming took off 5 bases at V and 7 bases at J, with 23 bases between the two ends. The germline gives CDR1 MDHEN, CDR2 SYDVKM. The CDR3 spans 16 residues. This CDR3 reads CASSVGEIQTRGTQYF. For the CDR3, the DNA is TGTGCCAGCAGTGTCGGAGAGATTCAAACCCGGGGGACCCAGTACTTC.

The V gene is TRBV5-1, the J gene TRBJ2-7; 7 bases are shared with TRBD2. Germline V gene lookup returns CDR1 SGHRS and CDR2 YFSETQ. J was trimmed by 2 bases and V by 1 base; bases with no gene match: 9. The CDR3 runs 16 residues. The CDR3 reads CASSLRRGGVPYEQYF. For the CDR3, the DNA is TGCGCCAGCAGCTTGCGGCGCGGGGGAGTTCCCTACGAGCAGTACTTC.

This clone was counted once. The chain joins TRBV28 to TRBJ1-6; no reliable D call. The germline gives CDR1 MDHEN, CDR2 SYDVKM. The CDR3 is 14 residues long. With 5 bases removed from V and 9 bases from J, the gap between germline ends came to 14 bases. In DNA, the CDR3 is TGTGCCAGCAGTATGCTGGGTAGTGTTTCACCCCTCCACTTT. Its translation: CASSMLGSVSPLHF.

The chain employs TRBV5-1 and TRBJ1-3, with D hard to call. This CDR3 has 17 amino acids. Germline CDR1 is SGHRS and CDR2 is YFSETQ. The V and J ends lost 4 bases and 0 bases respectively, with 17 bases between them. The CDR3 DNA follows: TGCGCCAGCAGCGAGGGTTTCGGGCTCTCCTCTGGAAACACCATATATTTT. Its translation: CASSEGFGLSSGNTIYF.

The chain carries TRBV27 and TRBJ1-1; 8 bases are a match to TRBD1. CDR1 MNHEY and CDR2 SMNVEV come from the germline V gene (reference sequence). Unmatched junction bases numbered 16, after V lost 1 base and J lost 0 bases. The CDR3 spans 20 residues. CDR3: CASSLLEGAGGLTMNTEAFF. CDR3 nucleotide sequence: TGTGCCAGCAGTTTATTGGAAGGGGCAGGGGGCCTTACAATGAACACTGAAGCTTTCTTT.

The genes are TRBV4-1 and TRBJ2-5; 10 positions match TRBD2. The CDR3 runs 17 residues. Germline CDR1 and CDR2: MGHRA and YSYEKL. V lost 0 bases and J lost 11; bases outside the gene matches: 15. The CDR3 nucleotides read TGCGCCAGCAGCCAAGATCCCCGGACTAGCGGCCTGCGGGAGCAGTACTTC. Translated, it gives CASSQDPRTSGLREQYF.

The chain links TRBV7-9 to TRBJ1-1, with 9 positions matching TRBD1. This CDR3 is built from 14 residues. After removal of 2 bases from V and 6 bases from J, the junction contained 4 bases not matched to a gene. CDR1 is SEHNR and CDR2 is FQNEAQ in the germline V gene (reference sequence). The CDR3 coding sequence is TGTGCCAGCAGCTTAAACAGGGGGCTCTCTGAAGCTTTCTTT. It codes for CASSLNRGLSEAFF.